Listed below are T cell receptor beta chains from one sample, sequenced in a study of shared clonotypes between healthy human individuals. Using immunoSEQ multiplex PCR, the repertoire was profiled, and TCRdb retains in-frame clones only, with some absent. Of 450,000 to 700,000 clones in the sample, 95% were seen once. Sequenced sample: naive CD8+ T cells sorted from blood. The receptors shown here come from a woman under 40 in good health. Each CDR3 is given with its conserved first and last residue. The D gene is left open where the match is weak. Clone size is not always given. Where it is, it says once, few, many or a class for expanded clones.

J | V | D | size | DNA | CDR3
TRBJ1-2 | TRBV5-4 | TRBD1 | NA | TGTGCCAGCAGCCATGTTGGACAGGAGACCTATGGCTACACCTTC | CASSHVGQETYGYTF
TRBJ2-7 | TRBV7-9 | TRBD1 | NA | TGTGCCAGCAGCCCCGCTAACAGGGGTTACGAGCAGTACTTC | CASSPANRGYEQYF
TRBJ2-7 | TRBV6-1 | NA | NA | TGTGCCAGCACCCGAAGAGAGGGCCGGACCTACGAGCAGTACTTC | CASTRREGRTYEQYF
TRBJ2-7 | TRBV19 | TRBD1 | NA | TGTGCCAGTAGTATCCCACCGGGACAGGGGGCTTTTGAGCAGTACTTC | CASSIPPGQGAFEQYF
TRBJ2-5 | TRBV7-9 | NA | once | TGTGCCAGCAGCGGCCGGGACAAGGGACCCCAAGAGACCCAGTACTTC | CASSGRDKGPQETQYF
TRBJ1-2 | TRBV27 | NA | NA | TGTGCCAGCAGTTTGCGACAGGCCCTTTTTAATGGCTACACCTTC | CASSLRQALFNGYTF
TRBJ2-7 | TRBV2 | TRBD2 | NA | TGTGCCAGCAGTTCGCTAGCGGGCTTATCCTACGAGCAGTACTTC | CASSSLAGLSYEQYF
TRBJ1-1 | TRBV2 | NA | NA | TGTGCCAGACCGAACCGGGTGAACACTGAAGCTTTCTTT | CARPNRVNTEAFF
TRBJ1-5 | TRBV5-5 | NA | NA | TGTGCCAGCAGCTTGTTTTTTGGTAGCAATCAGCCCCAGCATTTT | CASSLFFGSNQPQHF
TRBJ2-7 | TRBV7-8 | NA | NA | TGTGCCAGCAGCTTACGTACCCAACCCTACGAGCAGTACTTC | CASSLRTQPYEQYF
TRBJ2-7 | TRBV27 | NA | NA | TGTGCCAGCAGTGTAACTAGTTCGGGTGAGCAGTACTTC | CASSVTSSGEQYF
TRBJ2-7 | TRBV28 | TRBD1 | NA | TGTGCCAGCAGTTTTACAGGGGTAGGCTCCTACGAGCAGTACTTC | CASSFTGVGSYEQYF
TRBJ2-1 | TRBV27 | TRBD2 | NA | TGTGCCAGCAGTCCCCACCGGACTAGCGGGACGAATGAGCAGTTCTTC | CASSPHRTSGTNEQFF
TRBJ2-1 | TRBV15 | NA | NA | TGTGCCACCAGCAGACCTATAGGCGGGACACACCTTGAGAATGAGCAGTTCTTC | CATSRPIGGTHLENEQFF
TRBJ2-7 | TRBV6-4 | NA | NA | TGTGCCAGCAGTGCACTAGGGGTCTACGAGCAGTACTTC | CASSALGVYEQYF
TRBJ1-1 | TRBV7-9 | NA | once | TGTGCCAGCAGCTCCGGGGGTTCGAACACTGAAGCTTTCTTT | CASSSGGSNTEAFF
TRBJ2-1 | TRBV5-4 | NA | once | TGTGCCAGCAGCTTAGGTGAGGATGAGCAGTTCTTC | CASSLGEDEQFF
TRBJ2-3 | TRBV9 | TRBD2 | NA | TGTGCCAGCAGCGTCGCTAGCGGGAGGGCCCCCACAGATACGCAGTATTTT | CASSVASGRAPTDTQYF
TRBJ2-1 | TRBV29-1 | NA | NA | TGCAGCGCCTCGGGCATCGGCTTCTTC | CSASGIGFF
TRBJ1-2 | TRBV13 | TRBD1 | NA | TGTGCCAGCAGCCTTGAGGACAGGGTTAACTATGGCTACACCTTC | CASSLEDRVNYGYTF
TRBJ2-3 | TRBV19 | TRBD2 | NA | TGTGCCAGTATCCGAGCGGGAGGGCCGGTTTCAGATACGCAGTATTTT | CASIRAGGPVSDTQYF
TRBJ1-1 | TRBV29-1 | NA | NA | TGCAGCGTTGAAGAGCTGAACACTGAAGCTTTCTTT | CSVEELNTEAFF
TRBJ1-5 | TRBV27 | NA | NA | TGTGCCAGCAGTTTCTCCTCGGGGAGCAATCAGCCCCAGCATTTT | CASSFSSGSNQPQHF
TRBJ2-7 | TRBV11-2 | TRBD2 | NA | TGTGCCAGCACAGGGCTTGGACTAGCGTACCACGAGCAGTACTTC | CASTGLGLAYHEQYF
TRBJ2-1 | TRBV28 | TRBD1 | NA | TGTGCCAGCAGGGGGACAGGGGACAATGAGCAGTTCTTC | CASRGTGDNEQFF
TRBJ2-1 | TRBV27 | TRBD2 | NA | TGTGCCAGCAGTCGTAAACGATTCAGCGGGAGAGGGGAGCAGTTCTTC | CASSRKRFSGRGEQFF
TRBJ2-5 | TRBV19 | NA | NA | TGTGCCAGTATGGGCCAAGAGACCCAGTACTTC | CASMGQETQYF
TRBJ2-7 | TRBV7-8 | NA | NA | TGTGCCAGCAGCTTAGGCAGGGACTACGAGCAGTACTTC | CASSLGRDYEQYF
TRBJ1-1 | TRBV11-2 | NA | NA | TGTGCCAGCAGGGACAGTTTAATGAACACTGAAGCTTTCTTT | CASRDSLMNTEAFF
TRBJ1-5 | TRBV27 | TRBD1 | NA | TGTGCCAGCACAGACAGGGTGAAGTCTAGCAATCAGCCCCAGCATTTT | CASTDRVKSSNQPQHF
TRBJ2-1 | TRBV11-2 | TRBD2 | NA | TGTGCCAGCAGCTTGACTAGCGGTTCCTACAATGAGCAGTTCTTC | CASSLTSGSYNEQFF
TRBJ2-7 | TRBV5-8 | NA | NA | TGTGCCAGCAGCTCGGGACGGAGCTACGAGCAGTACTTC | CASSSGRSYEQYF
TRBJ1-4 | TRBV7-9 | NA | NA | TGTGCCAGCAGCTTGCAGGGGACTACTAATGAAAAACTGTTTTTT | CASSLQGTTNEKLFF
TRBJ1-2 | TRBV28 | NA | NA | TGTGCCAGCAGACTAGAGTCAGGGAACTATGGCTACACCTTC | CASRLESGNYGYTF
TRBJ1-3 | TRBV28 | NA | NA | TGTGCCAGCAGCCCTGGAAACACCATATATTTT | CASSPGNTIYF
TRBJ2-1 | TRBV7-2 | TRBD2 | NA | TGTGCCAGCCCCCAGAGCCTAGCGGGAGGTTTTGAGCAGTTCTTC | CASPQSLAGGFEQFF